This is a list of T cell receptor beta chains from one sample in a study of immune evolution from preneoplasia to lung adenocarcinoma. Profiling relied on immunoSEQ multiplex PCR, and the TCRdb table lists in-frame clones only, not all of them. The table includes about 14,000 clones, 80% to 90% detected once. Sequencing used FFPE minimally invasive lung adenocarcinoma tissue. The receptors originated from a person aged 70 to 80 with lung adenocarcinoma. Each CDR3 is given with its conserved first and last residue. A D gene is named only where the DNA matches it firmly. Some rows mark clone size as missing; the rest say once, few, many or name a class of expanded clone.

TRBJ1-2,.,TRBV10-3,once,TGTGCCATCAGTGCCCCCGGGACGGCCCCTAATGGCTACACCTTC,CAISAPGTAPNGYTF
TRBJ1-5,.,TRBV21-1,.,TGTGCCAGCAGGACAGGGGGCGATCAGCCCCAGCATTTT,CASRTGGDQPQHF
TRBJ2-2,TRBD1,TRBV6-4,.,TGTGCCAGCAGTGCCTTCGGGACAGGGGCCGGTCACGGGGAGCTGTTTTTT,CASSAFGTGAGHGELFF
TRBJ1-4,TRBD1,TRBV28,few,TGTGCCAGCAGTTTACTCCAGGGGGCGCGTGAAAAACTGTTTTTT,CASSLLQGAREKLFF
TRBJ2-5,.,TRBV27,.,TGTGCCAGCAGTTTATCACAGGGTGGAGAGACCCAGTACTTC,CASSLSQGGETQYF
TRBJ1-2,.,TRBV9,.,TGTGCCAGCAGCGTAGAGGTCGACTATGGCTACACCTTC,CASSVEVDYGYTF
TRBJ1-1,TRBD1,TRBV6-5,.,TGTGCCAGCAGTTACGGACAGGGGGGCACTGAAGCTTTCTTT,CASSYGQGGTEAFF
TRBJ2-3,.,TRBV30,.,TGTGCCTGGAGTGTACAAAGGGGAGGGGGGGATACGCAGTATTTT,CAWSVQRGGGDTQYF
TRBJ2-1,TRBD2,TRBV28,.,TGTGCCACAGGACTAGCTCAGGGACCCAATGAGCAGTTCTTC,CATGLAQGPNEQFF
TRBJ1-2,TRBD1,TRBV11-3,.,TGTGCCAGCAGCTTAGTTGCAGGGGGGTATGGCTACACCTTC,CASSLVAGGYGYTF
TRBJ1-2,.,TRBV11-2,.,TGTGCCAGCAGCTTAGCGGTTTTCGACTATGGCTACACCTTC,CASSLAVFDYGYTF
TRBJ1-5,TRBD1,TRBV11-2,.,TGTGCCAGCAGCTCCAACGACAGGGGGGCTCAGCCCCAGCATTTT,CASSSNDRGAQPQHF
TRBJ2-3,TRBD2,TRBV6-4,.,TGTGCCAGCAGCGCACTAGCGGGAGGGACAGATACGCAGTATTTT,CASSALAGGTDTQYF